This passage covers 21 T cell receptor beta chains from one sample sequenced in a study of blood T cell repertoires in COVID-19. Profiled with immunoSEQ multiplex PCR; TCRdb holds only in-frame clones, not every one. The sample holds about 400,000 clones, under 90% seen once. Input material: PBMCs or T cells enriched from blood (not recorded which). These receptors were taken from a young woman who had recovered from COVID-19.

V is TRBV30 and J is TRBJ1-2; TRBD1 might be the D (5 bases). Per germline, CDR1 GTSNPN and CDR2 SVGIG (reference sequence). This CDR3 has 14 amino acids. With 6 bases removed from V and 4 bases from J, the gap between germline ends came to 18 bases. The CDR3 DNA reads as TGTGCCTGCCCCTACCGCCAAGGGGTCTATGGCTACACCTTC. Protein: CACPYRQGVYGYTF.

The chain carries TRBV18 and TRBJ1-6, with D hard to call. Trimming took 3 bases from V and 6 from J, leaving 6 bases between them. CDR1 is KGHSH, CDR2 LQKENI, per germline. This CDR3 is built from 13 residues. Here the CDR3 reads CASSPAVNSPLHF. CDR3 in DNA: TGTGCCAGCTCACCGGCGGTTAATTCACCCCTCCACTTT.

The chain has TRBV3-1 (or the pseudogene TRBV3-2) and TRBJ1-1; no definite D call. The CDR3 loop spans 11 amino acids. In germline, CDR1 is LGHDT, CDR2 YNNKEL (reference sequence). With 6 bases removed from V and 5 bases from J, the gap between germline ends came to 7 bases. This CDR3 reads CASRGGTEAFF. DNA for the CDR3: TGTGCCAGCAGGGGCGGGACTGAAGCTTTCTTT.

The CDR3 sequence is CASSSPPVGGTEAFF. The CDR3, as DNA: TGTGCCAGCAGTTCCCCCCCGGTGGGGGGCACTGAAGCTTTCTTT. V usage is TRBV27 and J usage is TRBJ1-1; possibly TRBD1 for D (5 bases). This CDR3 spans 15 amino acids. Trimming pared 4 bases from V and 4 bases from J, leaving 16 bases between. CDR1 and CDR2 (germline): MNHEY, SMNVEV (reference sequence).

The CDR3 nucleotides read TGTGCCAGCAGCCCAGGGGTGATCGCTGGAAACACCATATATTTT. Translated: CASSPGVIAGNTIYF. The chain uses TRBV7-9 and TRBJ1-3, with D possibly being TRBD1 (6 bases). Germline CDR1 and CDR2: SEHNR and FQNEAQ (reference sequence). Trimming pared 5 bases from V and 2 bases from J, leaving 13 bases between. CDR3 length: 15 amino acids.

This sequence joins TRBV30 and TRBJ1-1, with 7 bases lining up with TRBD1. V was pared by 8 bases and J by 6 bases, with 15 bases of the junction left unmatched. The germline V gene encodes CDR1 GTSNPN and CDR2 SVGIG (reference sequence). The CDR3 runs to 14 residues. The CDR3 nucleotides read TGTGCCCAGACGAAACTACAGGGGCACTCTGAAGCTTTCTTT. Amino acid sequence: CAQTKLQGHSEAFF. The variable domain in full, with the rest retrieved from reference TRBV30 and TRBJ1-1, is SQTIHQWPATLVQPVGSPLSLECTVEGTSNPNLYWYRQAAGRGLQLLFYSVGIGQISSEVPQNLSASRPQDRQFILSSKKLLLSDSGFYLCAQTKLQGHSEAFFGQGTRLTVV.

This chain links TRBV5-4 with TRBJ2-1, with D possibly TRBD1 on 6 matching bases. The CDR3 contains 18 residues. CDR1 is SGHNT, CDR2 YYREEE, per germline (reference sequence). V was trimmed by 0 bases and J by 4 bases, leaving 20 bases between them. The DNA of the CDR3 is TGTGCCAGCAGCTTGGATGGGGGCAGGCAATATGTGTACAATGAGCAGTTCTTC. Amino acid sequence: CASSLDGGRQYVYNEQFF.

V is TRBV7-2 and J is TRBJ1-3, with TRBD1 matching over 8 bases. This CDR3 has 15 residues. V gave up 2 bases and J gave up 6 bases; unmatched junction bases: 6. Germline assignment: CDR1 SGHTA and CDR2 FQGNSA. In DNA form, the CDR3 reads TGTGCCAGCAGCTTAATTCCGGGACAGGAAAACACCATATATTTT. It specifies CASSLIPGQENTIYF. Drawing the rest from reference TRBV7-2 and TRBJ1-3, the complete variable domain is GAGVSQSPSNKVTEKGKDVELRCDPISGHTALYWYRQSLGQGLEFLIYFQGNSAPDKSGLPSDRFSAERTGGSVSTLTIQRTQQEDSAVYLCASSLIPGQENTIYFGEGSWLTVV.

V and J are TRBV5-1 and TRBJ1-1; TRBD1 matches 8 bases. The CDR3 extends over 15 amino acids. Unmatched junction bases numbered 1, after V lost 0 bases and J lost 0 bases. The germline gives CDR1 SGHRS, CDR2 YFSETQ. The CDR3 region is CASSLGTGLNTEAFF. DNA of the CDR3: TGCGCCAGCAGCTTGGGGACAGGGTTGAACACTGAAGCTTTCTTT. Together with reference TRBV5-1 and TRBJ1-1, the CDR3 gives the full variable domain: KAGVTQTPRYLIKTRGQQVTLSCSPISGHRSVSWYQQTPGQGLQFLFEYFSETQRNKGNFPGRFSGRQFSNSRSEMNVSTLELGDSALYLCASSLGTGLNTEAFFGQGTRLTVV.

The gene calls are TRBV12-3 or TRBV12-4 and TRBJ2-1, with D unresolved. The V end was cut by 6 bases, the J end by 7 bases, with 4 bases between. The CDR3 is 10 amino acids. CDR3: CASSQNEQFF. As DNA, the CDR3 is TGTGCCAGCAGCCAAAATGAGCAGTTCTTC.

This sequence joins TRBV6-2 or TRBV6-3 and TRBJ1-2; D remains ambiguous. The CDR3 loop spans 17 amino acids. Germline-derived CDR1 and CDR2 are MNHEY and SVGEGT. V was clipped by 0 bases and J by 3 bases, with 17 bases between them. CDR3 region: CASSYSVTAITYYGYTF. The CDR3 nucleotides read TGTGCCAGCAGTTACTCAGTTACAGCTATTACATACTATGGCTACACCTTC.

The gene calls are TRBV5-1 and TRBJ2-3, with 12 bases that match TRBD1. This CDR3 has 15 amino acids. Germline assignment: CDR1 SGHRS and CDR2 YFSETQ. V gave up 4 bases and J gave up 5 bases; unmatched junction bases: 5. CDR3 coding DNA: TGCGCCAGCAGCACGGGACAGGGGGCAATAGATACGCAGTATTTT. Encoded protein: CASSTGQGAIDTQYF.

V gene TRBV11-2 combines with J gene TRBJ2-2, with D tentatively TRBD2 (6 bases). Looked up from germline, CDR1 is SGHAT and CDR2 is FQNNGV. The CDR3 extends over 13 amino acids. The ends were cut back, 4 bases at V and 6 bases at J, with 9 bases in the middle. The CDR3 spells CASSSGEAGELFF. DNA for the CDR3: TGTGCCAGCAGCTCGGGGGAGGCCGGGGAGCTGTTTTTT.

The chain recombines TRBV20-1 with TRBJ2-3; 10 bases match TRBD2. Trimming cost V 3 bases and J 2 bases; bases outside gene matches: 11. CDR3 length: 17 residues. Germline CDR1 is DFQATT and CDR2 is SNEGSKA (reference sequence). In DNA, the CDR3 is TGCAGTGCTAGTGGGGCTAGCGGGAGAAAAATCACAGATACGCAGTATTTT. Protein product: CSASGASGRKITDTQYF.

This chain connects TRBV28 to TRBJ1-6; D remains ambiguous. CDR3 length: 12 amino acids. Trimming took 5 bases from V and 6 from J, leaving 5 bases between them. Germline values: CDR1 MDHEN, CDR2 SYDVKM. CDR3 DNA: TGTGCCAGCAGTCTCCTTAATTCACCCCTCCACTTT. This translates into CASSLLNSPLHF.

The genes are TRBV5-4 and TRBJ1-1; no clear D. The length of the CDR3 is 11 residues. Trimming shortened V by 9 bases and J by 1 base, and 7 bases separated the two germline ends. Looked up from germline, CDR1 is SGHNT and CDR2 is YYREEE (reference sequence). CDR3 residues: CATTSNTEAFF. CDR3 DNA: TGTGCCACCACATCGAACACTGAAGCTTTCTTT. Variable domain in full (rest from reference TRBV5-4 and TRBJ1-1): ETGVTQSPTHLIKTRGQQVTLRCSSQSGHNTVSWYQQALGQGPQFIFQYYREEENGRGNFPPRFSGLQFPNYSSELNVNALELDDSALYLCATTSNTEAFFGQGTRLTVV.

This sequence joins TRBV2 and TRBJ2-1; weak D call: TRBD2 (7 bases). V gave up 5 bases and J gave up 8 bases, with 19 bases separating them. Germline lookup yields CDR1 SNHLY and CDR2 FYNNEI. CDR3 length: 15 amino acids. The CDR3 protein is CASSLGASGLHEQFF. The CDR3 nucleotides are TGTGCCAGCAGTTTGGGGGCTAGCGGCCTACATGAGCAGTTCTTC.

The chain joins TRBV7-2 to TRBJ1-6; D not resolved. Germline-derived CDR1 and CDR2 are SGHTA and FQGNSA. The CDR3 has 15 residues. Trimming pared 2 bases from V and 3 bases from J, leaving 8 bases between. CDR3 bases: TGTGCCAGCAGCTTAACAGCCCTCTATAATTCACCCCTCCACTTT. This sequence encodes CASSLTALYNSPLHF. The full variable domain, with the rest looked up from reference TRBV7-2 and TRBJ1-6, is GAGVSQSPSNKVTEKGKDVELRCDPISGHTALYWYRQSLGQGLEFLIYFQGNSAPDKSGLPSDRFSAERTGGSVSTLTIQRTQQEDSAVYLCASSLTALYNSPLHFGNGTRLTVT.

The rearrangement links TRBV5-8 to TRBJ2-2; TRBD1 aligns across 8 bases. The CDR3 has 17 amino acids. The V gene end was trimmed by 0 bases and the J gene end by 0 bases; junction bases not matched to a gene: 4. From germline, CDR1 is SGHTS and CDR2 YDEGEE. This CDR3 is CASSLGQTGANTGELFF. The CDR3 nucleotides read TGTGCCAGCAGCTTGGGTCAGACAGGGGCGAACACCGGGGAGCTGTTTTTT.

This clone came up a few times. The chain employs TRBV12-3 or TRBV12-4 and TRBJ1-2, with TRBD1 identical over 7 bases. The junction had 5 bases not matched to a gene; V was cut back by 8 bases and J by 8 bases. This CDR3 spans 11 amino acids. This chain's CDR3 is CASGSTGGYTF. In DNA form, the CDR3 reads TGTGCCAGCGGCTCGACAGGGGGCTACACCTTC.

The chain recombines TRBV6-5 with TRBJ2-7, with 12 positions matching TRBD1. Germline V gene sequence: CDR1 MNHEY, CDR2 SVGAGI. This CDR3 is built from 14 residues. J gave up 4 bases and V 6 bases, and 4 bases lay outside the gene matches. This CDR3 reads CASRWDRGQYEQYF. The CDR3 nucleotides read TGTGCCAGCAGATGGGACAGGGGGCAATACGAGCAGTACTTC.